This TCR beta chain appears in the sequencing data of a study of blood T cell repertoires in COVID-19. Study at large: PBMCs, B-cell-depleted T cells, or T cells were the source of the cDNA or gDNA that made up the material.

Method: immunoSEQ multiplex PCR; TCRdb's copy keeps in-frame clones and lacks some. Of roughly 380,000 clones in the sample, approximately 89% are singletons; the top ten hold 1.5% to 1.8%. From germline, CDR1 is LGHDT and CDR2 YNNKEL (reference sequence). Trimming cost V 4 bases and J 5 bases, with 3 bases left between them. The CDR3 length is 11 residues. Those enrolled in Seattle joined during active infection and were followed longitudinally afterward. The sequencing input was peripheral blood. This receptor was obtained from a woman between 40 and 50 years old with COVID-19, enrolled during active disease. The chain has TRBV3-1 (or the pseudogene TRBV3-2) and TRBJ2-1; D is unclear. Here the CDR3 reads CASSLNNEQFF. CDR3 in DNA: TGTGCCAGCAGCCTAAACAATGAGCAGTTCTTC.